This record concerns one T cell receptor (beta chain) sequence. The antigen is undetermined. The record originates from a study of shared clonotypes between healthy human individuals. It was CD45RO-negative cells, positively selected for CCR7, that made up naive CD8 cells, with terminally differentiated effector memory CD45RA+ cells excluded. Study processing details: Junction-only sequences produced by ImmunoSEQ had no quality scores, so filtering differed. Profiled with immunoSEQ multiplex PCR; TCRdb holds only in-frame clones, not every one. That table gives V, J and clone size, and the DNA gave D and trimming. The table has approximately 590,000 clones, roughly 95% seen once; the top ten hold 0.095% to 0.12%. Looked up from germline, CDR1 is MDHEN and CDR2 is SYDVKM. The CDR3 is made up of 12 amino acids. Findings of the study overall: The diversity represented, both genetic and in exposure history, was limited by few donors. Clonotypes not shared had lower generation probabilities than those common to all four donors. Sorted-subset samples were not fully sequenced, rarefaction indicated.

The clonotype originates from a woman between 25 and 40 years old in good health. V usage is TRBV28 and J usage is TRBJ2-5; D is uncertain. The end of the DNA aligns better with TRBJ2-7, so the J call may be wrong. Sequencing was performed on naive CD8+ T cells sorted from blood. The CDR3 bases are TGTGCCAGCTGCCCAGAAGCCTACGAGCAGTACTTC. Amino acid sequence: CASCPEAYEQYF.